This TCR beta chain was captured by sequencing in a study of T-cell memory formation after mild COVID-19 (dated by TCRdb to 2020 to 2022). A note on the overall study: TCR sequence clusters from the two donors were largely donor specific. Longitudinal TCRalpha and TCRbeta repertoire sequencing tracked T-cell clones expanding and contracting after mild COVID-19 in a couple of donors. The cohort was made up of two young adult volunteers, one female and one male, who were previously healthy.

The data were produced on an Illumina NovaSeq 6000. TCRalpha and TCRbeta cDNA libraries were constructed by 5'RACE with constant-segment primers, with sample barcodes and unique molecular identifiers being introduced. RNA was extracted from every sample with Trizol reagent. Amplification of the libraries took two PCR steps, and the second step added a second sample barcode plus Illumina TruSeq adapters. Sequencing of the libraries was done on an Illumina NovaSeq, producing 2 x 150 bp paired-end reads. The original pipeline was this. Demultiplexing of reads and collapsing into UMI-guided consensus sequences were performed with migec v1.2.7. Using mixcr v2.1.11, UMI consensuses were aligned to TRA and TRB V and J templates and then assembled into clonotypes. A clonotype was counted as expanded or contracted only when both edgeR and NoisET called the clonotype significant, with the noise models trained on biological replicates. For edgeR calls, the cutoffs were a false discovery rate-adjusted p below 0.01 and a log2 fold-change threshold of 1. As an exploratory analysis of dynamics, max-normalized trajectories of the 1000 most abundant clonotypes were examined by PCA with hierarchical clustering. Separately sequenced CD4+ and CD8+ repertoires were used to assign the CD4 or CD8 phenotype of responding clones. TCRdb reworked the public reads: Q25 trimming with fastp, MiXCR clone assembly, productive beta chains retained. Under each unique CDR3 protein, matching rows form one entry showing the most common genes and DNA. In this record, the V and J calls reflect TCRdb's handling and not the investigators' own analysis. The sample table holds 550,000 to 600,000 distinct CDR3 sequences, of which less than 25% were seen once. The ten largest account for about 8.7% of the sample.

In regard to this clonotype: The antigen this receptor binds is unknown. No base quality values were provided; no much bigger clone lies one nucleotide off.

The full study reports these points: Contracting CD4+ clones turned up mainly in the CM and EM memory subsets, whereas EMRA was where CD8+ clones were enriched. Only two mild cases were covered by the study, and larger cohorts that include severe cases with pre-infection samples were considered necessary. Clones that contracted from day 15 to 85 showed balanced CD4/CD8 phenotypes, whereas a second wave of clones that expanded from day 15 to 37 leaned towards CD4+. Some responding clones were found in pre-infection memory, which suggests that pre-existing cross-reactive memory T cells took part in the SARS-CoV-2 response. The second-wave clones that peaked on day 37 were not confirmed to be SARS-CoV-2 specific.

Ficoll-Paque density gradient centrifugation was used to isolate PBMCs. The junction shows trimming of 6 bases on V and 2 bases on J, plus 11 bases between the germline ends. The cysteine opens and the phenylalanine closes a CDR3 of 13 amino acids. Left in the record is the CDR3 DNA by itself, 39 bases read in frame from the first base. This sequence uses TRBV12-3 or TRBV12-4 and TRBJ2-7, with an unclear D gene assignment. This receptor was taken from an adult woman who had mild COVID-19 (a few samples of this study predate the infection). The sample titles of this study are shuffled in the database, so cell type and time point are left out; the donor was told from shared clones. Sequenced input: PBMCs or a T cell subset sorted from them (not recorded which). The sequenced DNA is TGTGCCAGCAGAACAGCCCCTACCTACGAGCAGTACTTC. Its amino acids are CASRTAPTYEQYF.